The T cell receptor beta chain under discussion was sequenced for a study of memory CD4+ T cells and cytomegalovirus serostatus. Study overall: Donors were healthy Belgian adults, some 10 CMV seropositive and about 24 seronegative.

Points from the study as a whole: Suggested: most of the CMV-linked TCR signature lies in CD4+ memory cells. Each of around 69 CMV-associated TCRbeta sequences occurred in one to five individuals.

CDR3 size: 14 residues. Per the germline V gene, CDR1 is SGHRS and CDR2 is YFSETQ. V shed 6 bases and J shed 4 bases, with 15 bases lying between them. Study processing details: Out-of-frame sequences were removed, leaving roughly 2,200,000 distinct TCRbeta sequences. Only in-frame clones appear in the TCRdb table, and some are missing; sequencing was by immunoSEQ multiplex PCR. The V and J calls and clone size are taken from that table; D and trimming were inferred from the DNA. The sample contains about 52,000 clones, around 83% of which appear only once. The sort gate was single viable CD3+CD4+CD8-CD45RO+ cells for memory CD4+ T cells. A remark on this clone: Its antigen remains unidentified.

V usage is TRBV5-1 and J usage is TRBJ2-3, with a tentative D call TRBD1 (6 bases). The specimen sequenced was memory CD4+ T cells from blood. This sequence originates from an adult in good health and CMV-seropositive. The CDR3: CASTLLQGSDTQYF. The DNA for the CDR3 is TGCGCCAGCACCCTCTTACAGGGATCAGATACGCAGTATTTT.